Given below is one TCR beta chain in context. The germline gives CDR1 KGHSH, CDR2 LQKENI. CDR3 length equals 15 residues. V lost 3 bases, J lost 0 bases, and 11 bases lay in between. These data belong to a study of long-term antiretroviral therapy in people with HIV. The authors ran the immunoSEQ assay, v3.0, at survey level. Profiling relied on immunoSEQ multiplex PCR, and the TCRdb table lists in-frame clones only, not all of them. The profile shows 27,000 or so clones, 80% to 90% of them singletons. The specimen comprised unsorted PBMCs, sampled 1.2 years after starting antiretroviral therapy. The chain has TRBV18 and TRBJ1-2; D gene uncertain. This TCR came from a man between 50 and 59 years old with HIV. CDR3 loop: CASSPIDGPNYGYTF. The CDR3 bases are TGTGCCAGCTCACCCATTGACGGCCCTAACTATGGCTACACCTTC.